The T cell receptor (beta chain) described here comes from a study of shared clonotypes between healthy human individuals. For the study at large: CD4 naive cells filled three plates per donor, CD4 memory three, CD8 naive two and CD8 memory one.

Per the germline V gene, CDR1 is MNHNY and CDR2 is SVGAGI (reference sequence). The CDR3 totals 15 residues. V gave up 6 bases and J gave up 6 bases; unmatched junction bases: 7. Study outcomes and limitations: Only blood samples were collected, and tissue repertoires likely differ.

This clone has only one observation. Its antigen remains unknown. Assay execution took place at the deep level. Some clones are missing from TCRdb's copy, which holds only in-frame ones; the method was immunoSEQ multiplex PCR. The sample lists roughly 2 million clones; around 95% were seen once. Each donor was a Caucasian adult residing in Nashville, Tennessee. Sequencing was carried out using naive CD4+ T cells sorted from blood. As for subset: CD45RA+ positively selected. The chain joins TRBV6-6 to TRBJ2-1, with TRBD2 identical over 11 bases. The receptor was isolated from a young man in good health. The CDR3 nucleotides read TGTGCCAGCAGCGGTAGCGGGAGGGCCCTCAATGAGCAGTTCTTC. It codes for CASSGSGRALNEQFF.